This TCR beta chain was sequenced in a study of cytomegalovirus exposure and HLA in healthy donors. Study-wide results and limits: When analyzed later, the rates of TCR association showed variation by HLA locus, with DRB1 the most and HLA-C the fewest.

PCR employed 60 Vbeta and 13 Jbeta primers. The data were produced by immunoSEQ multiplex PCR, yet TCRdb's version contains in-frame clones alone and is incomplete. The sample records approximately 190,000 clones, around 73% being singletons. Comment on this clone: The antigen remains unidentified.

This CDR3 is 14 amino acids long. The V gene's germline CDR1 is LNHDA and CDR2 SQIVND (reference sequence). V was trimmed by 5 bases and J by 3 bases, leaving 11 bases between them. The receptor was isolated from a woman between 25 and 40 years old in good health and CMV-seropositive. Sequences were obtained from PBMCs. The rearrangement links TRBV19 to TRBJ2-1; D possibly corresponds to TRBD2 (6 bases). In DNA, the CDR3 is TGTGCCAGTAGTCGGAGCGGGTTCTACAATGAGCAGTTCTTC. This gives the protein CASSRSGFYNEQFF.